These 27 T cell receptor beta chains originate from one sample sequenced in a study of T cell responses to AZD1222 COVID-19 vaccine. Method: immunoSEQ multiplex PCR; TCRdb's copy keeps in-frame clones and lacks some. The profile shows 35,000 to 50,000 clones, around 88% of them singletons. The sample consisted of peripheral blood, taken 28 days after the second AZD1222 dose. These receptors all come from an adult who received the AZD1222 COVID-19 vaccine.

The genes are TRBV28 and TRBJ1-2, with D uncertain. Germline V gene lookup returns CDR1 MDHEN and CDR2 SYDVKM. V lost 3 bases to trimming and J lost 4 bases, with 9 bases between them. This CDR3 region has 13 residues. The CDR3 sequence is CASSLTGTYGYTF. Written as DNA, the CDR3 is TGTGCCAGCAGTTTGACTGGTACCTATGGCTACACCTTC.

This clone was detected a few times. The chain carries TRBV9 and TRBJ1-2; TRBD1 aligns across 9 bases. Unmatched junction bases numbered 10, after V lost 3 bases and J lost 7 bases. The germline V gene encodes CDR1 SGDLS and CDR2 YYNGEE. CDR3 length equals 15 residues. In DNA form, the CDR3 reads TGTGCCAGCAGCGACGGGACAGGGACTGGACGTGGCTACACCTTC. It is translated as CASSDGTGTGRGYTF.

This chain links TRBV7-3 with TRBJ2-2, with TRBD2 matching over 7 bases. Germline-derived CDR1 and CDR2 are SGHTA and FQGTGA. The CDR3 contains 16 residues. V shed 2 bases and J 1 base; nucleotides not matched to a gene: 4. The CDR3 loop reads CASSLAQRGNTGELFF. CDR3 nucleotides: TGTGCCAGCAGCTTAGCCCAGCGGGGGAACACCGGGGAGCTGTTTTTT.

The CDR3 nucleotides read TGTGCCAGCAGGGGCGGGGAGTACGAGCAGTACTTC. This sequence encodes CASRGGEYEQYF. This rearrangement joins TRBV6-5 to TRBJ2-7, with D possibly being TRBD2 (6 bases). Germline V CDR1 and CDR2: MNHEY, SVGAGI. This CDR3 has 12 amino acids. Trimming took off 6 bases at V and 4 bases at J, with 10 bases between the two ends.

The rearrangement uses TRBV27 and TRBJ2-5; D is unclear. Trimming stripped 5 bases from V and 5 bases from J, with 12 bases between. Germline assignment: CDR1 MNHEY and CDR2 SMNVEV (reference sequence). The CDR3 loop spans 13 amino acids. CDR3 sequence (DNA): TGTGCCAGCAGTCCTACACCTGTGGAGACCCAGTACTTC. Protein sequence: CASSPTPVETQYF.

V and J are TRBV13 and TRBJ1-1; D unclear. The V end lost 5 bases, the J end lost 2 bases, and 9 bases lay between the germline ends. Per the germline V gene, CDR1 is PRHDT and CDR2 is FYEKMQ (reference sequence). This CDR3 has 13 amino acids. The CDR3 nucleotides are TGTGCCAGCAGCATAGATTTTAACACTGAAGCTTTCTTT. Encoded protein: CASSIDFNTEAFF.

This clone showed up just a few times. This sequence joins TRBV2 and TRBJ2-7; 7 bases are a match to TRBD2. The CDR3 contains 15 residues. The germline CDR1 and CDR2 sequences are SNHLY and FYNNEI. V lost 4 bases, J lost 6 bases, and 12 bases stayed unmatched. The DNA of the CDR3 is TGTGCCAGCAGTGTCGGCGAATGGGGGGGGAGCGAGCAGTACTTC. This codes for CASSVGEWGGSEQYF.

The rearrangement uses TRBV1 and TRBJ2-2; the D segment call TRBD2 is taken from the table without a DNA check. TRBV1 is given as a pseudogene. The CDR3 length is 18 residues. Here the CDR3 DNA reads TGCACCAGCAGCCAAGATGAATCGGAGCGGGAGGGTACCGGGGAGCTGTTTTTT. Residues: CTSSQDESEREGTGELFF.

The genes are TRBV3-1 (or the pseudogene TRBV3-2) and TRBJ2-3; TRBD2 matches at 8 bases. The trim removed 0 bases at V and 4 bases at J, leaving 12 bases unmatched. There are 18 residues in the CDR3. CDR1 is LGHDT, CDR2 YNNKEL, per germline (reference sequence). CDR3 loop: CASSQDPGRLASPDTQYF. CDR3 bases: TGTGCCAGCAGCCAAGATCCGGGGAGACTAGCGAGCCCAGATACGCAGTATTTT.

The V gene is TRBV5-1, the J gene TRBJ2-3; D could derive from TRBD1 or TRBD2 (5 bases each). Between the trimmed V and J ends, which lost 3 bases and 2 bases, there was a span of 16 bases. Germline loops: CDR1 SGHRS, CDR2 YFSETQ. The CDR3 spans 16 residues. CDR3 residues: CASSWDGAGTTDTQYF. The CDR3 DNA sequence: TGCGCCAGCAGCTGGGACGGGGCAGGGACCACAGATACGCAGTATTTT.

The chain has TRBV30 and TRBJ1-1; D not resolved. The V end lost 1 base, the J end lost 1 base, and 7 bases lay between the germline ends. Germline CDR1 is GTSNPN and CDR2 is SVGIG (reference sequence). This CDR3 contains 13 residues. The CDR3 loop reads CAWSAAENTEAFF. DNA of the CDR3: TGTGCCTGGAGTGCCGCAGAGAACACTGAAGCTTTCTTT.

The CDR3 coding sequence is TGTGCCAGCACCGACCAGAGTGGCTACACCTTC. Protein: CASTDQSGYTF. The gene calls are TRBV12-3 or TRBV12-4 and TRBJ1-2; the D is unclear. V gave up 7 bases and J gave up 7 bases, with 10 bases separating them. The CDR3 is made up of 11 amino acids.

The chain couples TRBV7-2 to TRBJ1-2; 8 bases are shared with TRBD1. From germline, CDR1 is SGHTA and CDR2 FQGNSA. The CDR3 has 13 amino acids. Losses at the gene ends were 4 bases for V and 6 bases for J; bases not matched to a gene: 4. The CDR3 protein is CASSSQGAHGYTF. For the CDR3, the DNA is TGTGCCAGCAGCTCGCAGGGGGCCCATGGCTACACCTTC.

The chain links TRBV3-1 (or the pseudogene TRBV3-2) to TRBJ2-1; possible D gene TRBD2, 7 bases. The CDR3 extends over 15 amino acids. In germline, CDR1 is LGHDT, CDR2 YNNKEL (reference sequence). The V gene lost 6 bases and the J gene lost 2 bases, with 14 bases spanning the gap. In DNA form, the CDR3 reads TGTGCCAGCAGTCCGGAGGGGGGGACCTACAATGAGCAGTTCTTC. The encoded protein is CASSPEGGTYNEQFF.

The genes are TRBV7-3 and TRBJ2-7; possibly TRBD2 for D (5 bases). Germline assignment: CDR1 SGHTA and CDR2 FQGTGA. V shed 1 base and J shed 2 bases, with 15 bases lying between them. The CDR3 has 16 amino acids. CDR3 sequence (DNA): TGTGCCAGCAGCTTAATGGGTAGCGCCCGCCCCTACGAGCAGTACTTC. Its protein is CASSLMGSARPYEQYF.

The chain combines TRBV5-1 with TRBJ2-2; D unresolved. The CDR3 consists of 13 residues. V lost 4 bases to trimming and J lost 5 bases, with 9 bases between them. Germline CDR1 and CDR2: SGHRS and YFSETQ. CDR3 loop: CASSKGRTGELFF. Written as DNA, the CDR3 is TGCGCCAGCAGCAAGGGTCGGACCGGGGAGCTGTTTTTT.

The chain uses TRBV19 and TRBJ1-4, with no clear D. Trimming cost V 6 bases and J 8 bases, with 13 bases left between them. Germline CDR1 and CDR2: LNHDA and SQIVND (reference sequence). CDR3 length: 13 residues. This chain's CDR3 is CASSGPGREKLFF. DNA for the CDR3: TGTGCCAGTAGCGGACCTGGACGGGAAAAACTGTTTTTT.

The chain uses TRBV7-2 and TRBJ2-7; TRBD2 matches at 10 bases. This CDR3 comprises 14 residues. The V gene's germline CDR1 is SGHTA and CDR2 FQGNSA. V was pared by 1 base and J by 7 bases, with 4 bases of the junction left unmatched. The CDR3 reads CASSLGSGGREQYF. The CDR3 nucleotides read TGTGCCAGCAGCTTAGGTAGCGGGGGGCGGGAGCAGTACTTC.

This clone was found a few times. The V and J genes are TRBV6-2 or TRBV6-3 and TRBJ1-2; tentative D call: TRBD1 (6 bases). The CDR3 has 13 amino acids. CDR1 MNHEY and CDR2 SVGEGT come from the germline V gene. Trimming stripped 2 bases from V and 5 bases from J, with 9 bases between. The CDR3 bases are TGTGCCAGCAGTTACGACGGACAGTATGGCTACACCTTC. Translating gives CASSYDGQYGYTF.

The chain carries TRBV6-2 or TRBV6-3 and TRBJ2-2; 12 bases line up with TRBD1. The V segment lost 2 bases and the J segment 2 bases; nucleotides outside the gene matches: 12. Germline V gene data show CDR1 as MNHEY and CDR2 as SVGEGT. The CDR3 has 20 residues. The CDR3 nucleotides are TGTGCCAGCAGTTACCCCGGGGACAGGGGGCGAGTCCCTAACACCGGGGAGCTGTTTTTT. Protein: CASSYPGDRGRVPNTGELFF.

The chain uses TRBV12-3 or TRBV12-4 and TRBJ2-1, with a tentative D call TRBD2 (5 bases). The CDR3 runs to 11 residues. With 9 bases removed from V and 12 bases from J, the gap between germline ends came to 15 bases. The CDR3 nucleotides read TGTGCCAGTTCACGGTGGCTAGCGCAGTTCTTC. This encodes CASSRWLAQFF.

This sequence joins TRBV30 and TRBJ2-2, with TRBD2 matching 10 bases. The germline V gene has CDR1 GTSNPN and CDR2 SVGIG (reference sequence). Trimming at V came to 5 bases and at J to 5 bases, leaving 5 bases not matched to a gene. The CDR3 runs 14 residues. DNA of the CDR3: TGTGCCTGGGCTAGCGGGAGTTTTACCGGGGAGCTGTTTTTT. It is translated as CAWASGSFTGELFF.

This clone has a handful of counts. V usage is TRBV12-5 and J usage is TRBJ2-1, with TRBD2 matching over 8 bases. The V gene end was trimmed by 1 base and the J gene end by 6 bases; junction bases not matched to a gene: 11. From germline, CDR1 is LGHNT and CDR2 FRNRAP. The CDR3 extends over 17 amino acids. The chain's CDR3 is CASGLDPTRGGTNEQFF. DNA of the CDR3: TGTGCTAGTGGTTTGGACCCCACCCGCGGGGGGACCAATGAGCAGTTCTTC.

The J gene is TRBJ2-1, the V gene TRBV10-3, with TRBD1 matching 10 bases. Germline CDR1 and CDR2: ENHRY and SYGVKD. V shed 11 bases and J 6 bases; nucleotides not matched to a gene: 7. The CDR3 length is 13 residues. CDR3 loop: CASRQGAGNEQFF. The DNA for the CDR3 is TGTGCCTCGAGACAGGGGGCTGGCAATGAGCAGTTCTTC.

The rearrangement uses TRBV6-5 and TRBJ2-4; TRBD1 might be the D (5 bases). The CDR3 has 14 residues. Trimming removed 10 bases from V and 5 bases from J, with 18 bases in between. Per the germline V gene, CDR1 is MNHEY and CDR2 is SVGAGI. DNA for the CDR3: TGTGCCATCGAGATCGACGAGACAGAAAACATTCAGTACTTC. Translated, it gives CAIEIDETENIQYF.

The rearrangement joins TRBV18 to TRBJ2-7, with 8 nucleotides matching TRBD1. Germline CDR1 reads KGHSH; CDR2 reads LQKENI. This CDR3 comprises 15 residues. With 2 bases clipped from V and 4 bases from J, the junction kept 7 bases outside the gene matches. The DNA of the CDR3 is TGTGCCAGCTCACCAACGACAGGGGTGGGGTACGAGCAGTACTTC. It specifies CASSPTTGVGYEQYF.

This clone was observed a single time. The chain has TRBV7-2 and TRBJ1-6; no clear D gene. Germline V gene data show CDR1 as SGHTA and CDR2 as FQGNSA. The CDR3 has 17 residues. Trimming shortened V by 3 bases and J by 0 bases, and 12 bases separated the two germline ends. CDR3 sequence (DNA): TGTGCCAGCAGCTTGAAATCCAGAAGCTCCTATAATTCACCCCTCCACTTT. It yields the protein CASSLKSRSSYNSPLHF.